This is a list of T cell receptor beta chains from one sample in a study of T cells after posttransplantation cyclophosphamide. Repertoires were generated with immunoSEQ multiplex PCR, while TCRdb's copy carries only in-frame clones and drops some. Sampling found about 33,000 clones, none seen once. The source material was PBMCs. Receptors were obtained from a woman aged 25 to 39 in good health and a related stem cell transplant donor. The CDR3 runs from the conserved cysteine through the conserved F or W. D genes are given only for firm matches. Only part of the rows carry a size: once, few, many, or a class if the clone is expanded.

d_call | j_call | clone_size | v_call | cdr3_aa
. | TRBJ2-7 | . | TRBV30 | CAWRWGRGSYEQYF
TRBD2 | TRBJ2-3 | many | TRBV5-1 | CASSLASGGGTDTQYF
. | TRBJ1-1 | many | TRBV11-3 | CASTTAAAFF
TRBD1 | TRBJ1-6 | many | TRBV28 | CASRTGGGSPLHF
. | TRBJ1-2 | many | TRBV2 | CASRGQNYGYTF
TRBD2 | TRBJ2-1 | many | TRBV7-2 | CASSSRTSGEQFF
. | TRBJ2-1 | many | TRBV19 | CASSPTTHNEQFF
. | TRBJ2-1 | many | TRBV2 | CASIPSIQTGDSSYNEQFF
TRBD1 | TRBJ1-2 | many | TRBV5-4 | CASSPRQGPGGYTF
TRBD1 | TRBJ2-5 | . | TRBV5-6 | CASSLAGQEETQYF
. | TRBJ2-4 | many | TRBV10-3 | CAISERDKQAKNIQYF
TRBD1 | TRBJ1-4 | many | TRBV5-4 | CASSLGQGGNEKLFF
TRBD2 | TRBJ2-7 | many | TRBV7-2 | CASSPRGGAIGQYF
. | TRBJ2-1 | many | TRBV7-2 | CASTPPLTTYNEQFF
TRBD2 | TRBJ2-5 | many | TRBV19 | CASRGGASETQYF
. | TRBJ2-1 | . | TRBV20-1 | CSAGPREQFF
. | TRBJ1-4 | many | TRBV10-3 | CAISESSGGEAFNEKLFF
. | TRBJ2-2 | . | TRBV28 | CASRLPTQLTGELFF
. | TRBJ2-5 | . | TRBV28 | CASSFGVPETQYF
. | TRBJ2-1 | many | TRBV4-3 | CASSQDIVVEQFF
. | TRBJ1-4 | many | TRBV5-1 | CASSLDSLNEKLFF
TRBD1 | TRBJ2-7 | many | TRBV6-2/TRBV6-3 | CAAKDRGGYEQYF
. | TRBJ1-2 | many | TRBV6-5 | CASSQLRGRYGYTF
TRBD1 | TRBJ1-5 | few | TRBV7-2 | CASSLVVRGNQPQHF
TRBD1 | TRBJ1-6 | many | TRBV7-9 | CASSLVVQGTGFSPLHF
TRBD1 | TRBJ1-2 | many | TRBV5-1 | CASSPQGANGYTF
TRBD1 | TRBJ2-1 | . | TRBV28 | CASSWTGVPGSNEQFF
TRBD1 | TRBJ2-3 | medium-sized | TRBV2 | CASKYDRGTDTQYF
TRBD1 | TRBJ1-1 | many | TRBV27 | CASSPQGTEEAFF
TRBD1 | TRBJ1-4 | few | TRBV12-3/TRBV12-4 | CASSHTGGSVGEKLFF
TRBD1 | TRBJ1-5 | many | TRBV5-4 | CASSPDRGGQPQHF
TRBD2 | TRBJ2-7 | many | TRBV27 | CASSWTSGGAYEQYF
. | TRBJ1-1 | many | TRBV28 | CASGPQGAEAFF
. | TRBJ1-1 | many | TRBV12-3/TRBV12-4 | CASSPARGTEAFF
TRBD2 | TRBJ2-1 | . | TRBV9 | CASSVAQRGGWNEQFF
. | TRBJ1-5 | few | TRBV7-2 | CASSLVGGVRPQHF
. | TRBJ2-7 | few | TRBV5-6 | CASSPVRLSSYEQYF
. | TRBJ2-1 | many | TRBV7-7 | CASSLSGAGYNEQFF
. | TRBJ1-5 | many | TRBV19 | CASRSGGGNGNQPQHF
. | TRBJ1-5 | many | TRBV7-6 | CASSSGRETEPQHF
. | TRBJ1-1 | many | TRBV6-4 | CASSDSTLNTEAFF
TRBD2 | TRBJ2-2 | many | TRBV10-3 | CAMQAGGNTGELFF
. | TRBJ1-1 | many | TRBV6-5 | CASSYSTGMNTEAFF
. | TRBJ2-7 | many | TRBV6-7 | CASSATPSYEQYF
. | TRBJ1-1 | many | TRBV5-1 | CASSLWGDRGEAFF
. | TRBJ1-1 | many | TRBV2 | CASRAGIPNTEAFF
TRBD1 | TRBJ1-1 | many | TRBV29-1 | CSVDRGGTEAFF
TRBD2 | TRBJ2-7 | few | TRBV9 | CASSVSGGNYEQYF
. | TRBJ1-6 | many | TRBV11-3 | CASSLDSRGNSPLHF
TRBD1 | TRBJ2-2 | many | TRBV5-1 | CASSIGGTDNTGELFF
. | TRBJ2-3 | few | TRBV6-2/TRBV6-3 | CASSFRDLGTDTQYF
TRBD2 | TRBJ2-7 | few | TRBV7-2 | CASSWGLAGAYEQYF
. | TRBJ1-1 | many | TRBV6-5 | CASSPKRTGGGEAFF
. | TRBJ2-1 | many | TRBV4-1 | CASSLLAEQFF